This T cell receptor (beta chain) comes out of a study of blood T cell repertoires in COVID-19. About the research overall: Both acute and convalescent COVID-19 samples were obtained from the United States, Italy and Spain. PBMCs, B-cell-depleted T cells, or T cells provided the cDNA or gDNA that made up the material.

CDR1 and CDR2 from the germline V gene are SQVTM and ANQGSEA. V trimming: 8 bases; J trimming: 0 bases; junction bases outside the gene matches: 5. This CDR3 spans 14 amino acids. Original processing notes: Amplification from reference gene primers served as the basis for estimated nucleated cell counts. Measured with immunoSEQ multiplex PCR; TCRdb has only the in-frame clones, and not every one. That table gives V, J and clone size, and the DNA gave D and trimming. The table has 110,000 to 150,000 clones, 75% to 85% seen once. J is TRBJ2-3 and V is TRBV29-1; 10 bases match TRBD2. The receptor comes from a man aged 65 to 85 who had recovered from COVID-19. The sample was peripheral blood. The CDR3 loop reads CSLPSGGSTDTQYF. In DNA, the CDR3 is TGCAGCCTTCCTAGCGGGGGAAGCACAGATACGCAGTATTTT.